Described below is a single T cell receptor beta chain sequence and its context. Measured with immunoSEQ multiplex PCR; TCRdb has only the in-frame clones, and not every one. The table lists more than 300,000 clones, about 87% of them singletons. This entry comes from a study of blood T cell repertoires in COVID-19. Study information: The cDNA or gDNA used as material had been derived from T cells, B-cell-depleted T cells, or PBMCs.

The CDR3 is made up of 16 amino acids. The V end was cut by 0 bases, the J end by 6 bases, with 17 bases between. Per germline, CDR1 MGHRA and CDR2 YSYEKL. The chain links TRBV4-1 to TRBJ1-2; maybe TRBD1 (5 bases). This clonotype was obtained from a woman in her thirties with COVID-19, enrolled during active disease. Sequences were obtained from peripheral blood. In nucleotides, the CDR3 is TGCGCCAGCAGCCAAGAGGCAGCCAGGGCTTTCAATGGCTACACCTTC. This gives the protein CASSQEAARAFNGYTF.